The present T cell receptor (beta chain) was sequenced within a study of T cell responses to AZD1222 COVID-19 vaccine (dated by TCRdb to the early 2020s). Context from the whole study: TCR sequencing was performed for approximately 240 trial participants, of whom some 200 were given two doses of AZD1222 and approximately 26 were given two doses of MenACWY control vaccine. Trial participants were enrolled by age into 18-55, 56-69 and 70-plus year subgroups, with roughly 160, 29 and 62 TCR-sequenced participants respectively. Paper-wide results and their limitations: Reportedly, almost half of the unique spike-specific TCRs recognized epitopes lying outside the regions that are mutated in the B.1.351 and B.1.1.7 variants. Participants were mostly white British, with more females than males. The authors suggested clonal diversity may have been underestimated. CD4 TCRs associated with the vaccine covered the entire spike protein, and the dominant responses were in regions 160-218 and 743-854. In the small 56-69-year group, the increase in depth fell short of significance, most likely because of low power. Conclusions about previously exposed vaccinees are limited because only five to seven AZD1222 recipients were SARS-CoV-2 seropositive at baseline. No day 14 peak-response samples were available, so repertoires were characterized only after the peak T cell response. Spike-specific TCR breadth and depth rose significantly after two AZD1222 doses compared with day 0 and with MenACWY recipients.

The CDR3 regions of human TCRbeta chains were analyzed by immunosequencing. The original pipeline was this. TCRs in the repertoires were compared against a reference library of SARS-CoV-2-specific TCRs that had been generated with the MIRA antigen-specificity platform. Breadth was defined as the fraction of unique TCRs that were SARS-CoV-2-associated, and depth was defined as the fraction of total T cells that were SARS-CoV-2-associated. Using the MIRA data, every spike-specific TCR was mapped to the spike region that the TCR reacted to and assigned to either a CD4 or a CD8 class. Log10-transformed breadth and depth values were compared by one-way ANOVA with Sidak's multiple comparisons tests. TCRdb took this table from immuneACCESS and kept in-frame rearrangements with V and J called. Such tables lack part of the clones; where checked against another copy, unresolved V genes explain under half of the gap, and the rest is unexplained. V, J and clone size were drawn from that table, and D and trimming were deduced from the DNA. The table for this sample lists 100,000 or so clones; approximately 89% of them were counted only once. About 40% of the sample belongs to the ten largest clones.

The time point tag for this specimen amounts to: about 28 days (+/-7) after the second vaccine dose. AZD1222 recipients given second doses at about 4 weeks or at about 12 weeks were pooled, since spike-specific TCR depth and breadth were not found to differ between the two schedules. Samples from vaccinated people were obtained from the UK trials COV001 and COV002, which included a single-blind randomized controlled phase 2/3 trial of AZD1222 (ChAdOx1 nCoV-19) in healthy adults. For TCRbeta chain sequencing, PBMC samples from trial participants were taken at day 0 and at day 28 after the second dose. Note on this clone: This clone's antigen is unknown. No much larger clonotype is one base removed from it; base qualities were not supplied.

The germline V gene (reference sequence) specifies MNHEY as CDR1 and SMNVEV as CDR2. Germline trimming: 5 bases from V, 2 bases from J; junction bases outside gene matches: 6. Measured from the cysteine to the phenylalanine, the CDR3 is 16 residues long. Only CDR3 DNA is held: 48 bases, read in frame from base 1. The chain is made from TRBV27 and TRBJ2-4, with TRBD2 identical over 10 junction bases. The receptor's source is an adult who received the AZD1222 COVID-19 vaccine. The source was peripheral blood, collected 28 days after the second AZD1222 dose. CDR3 sequence: CASSPLAGVSKNIQYF. The DNA is as follows: TGTGCCAGCAGTCCCCTAGCGGGAGTATCCAAAAACATTCAGTACTTC.